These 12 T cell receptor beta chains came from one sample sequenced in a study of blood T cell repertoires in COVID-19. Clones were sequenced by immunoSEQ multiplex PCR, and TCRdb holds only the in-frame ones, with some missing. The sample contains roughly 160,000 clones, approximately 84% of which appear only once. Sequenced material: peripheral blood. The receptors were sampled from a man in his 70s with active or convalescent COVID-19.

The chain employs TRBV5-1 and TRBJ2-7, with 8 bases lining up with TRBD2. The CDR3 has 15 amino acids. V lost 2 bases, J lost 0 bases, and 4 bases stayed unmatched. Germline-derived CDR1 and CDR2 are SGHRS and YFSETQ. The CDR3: CASSLLADSSYEQYF. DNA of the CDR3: TGCGCCAGCAGCTTACTAGCGGATTCCTCCTACGAGCAGTACTTC.

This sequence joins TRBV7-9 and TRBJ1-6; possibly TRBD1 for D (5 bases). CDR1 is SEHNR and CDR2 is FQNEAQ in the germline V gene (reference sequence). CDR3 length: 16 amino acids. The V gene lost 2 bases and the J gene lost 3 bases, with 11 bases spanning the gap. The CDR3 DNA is TGTGCCAGCAGCTTAAGGGCAGGGATCTATAATTCACCCCTCCACTTT. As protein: CASSLRAGIYNSPLHF.

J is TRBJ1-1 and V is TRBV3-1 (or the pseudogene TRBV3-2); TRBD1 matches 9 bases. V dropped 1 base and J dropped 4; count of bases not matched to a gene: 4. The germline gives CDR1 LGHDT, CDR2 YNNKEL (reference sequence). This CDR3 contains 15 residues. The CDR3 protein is CASSQGDRGGTEAFF. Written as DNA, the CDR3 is TGTGCCAGCAGCCAAGGAGACAGGGGGGGCACTGAAGCTTTCTTT.

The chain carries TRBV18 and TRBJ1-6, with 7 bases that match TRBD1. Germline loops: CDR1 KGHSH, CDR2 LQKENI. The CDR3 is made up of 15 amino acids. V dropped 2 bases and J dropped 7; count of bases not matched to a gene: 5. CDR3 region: CASSPGQARNSPLHF. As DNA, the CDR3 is TGTGCCAGCTCACCAGGACAGGCGAGGAATTCACCCCTCCACTTT.

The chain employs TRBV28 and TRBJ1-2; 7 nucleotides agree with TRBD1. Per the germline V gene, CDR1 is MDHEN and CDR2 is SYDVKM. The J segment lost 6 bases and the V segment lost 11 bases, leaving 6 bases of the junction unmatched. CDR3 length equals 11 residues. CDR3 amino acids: CAGRQGNGYTF. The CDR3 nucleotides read TGTGCCGGGAGACAGGGCAATGGCTACACCTTC.

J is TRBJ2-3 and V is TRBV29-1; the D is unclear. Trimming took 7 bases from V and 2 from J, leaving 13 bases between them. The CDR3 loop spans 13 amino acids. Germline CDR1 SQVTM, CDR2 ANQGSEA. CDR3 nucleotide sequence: TGCAGCGCCTACAGTTTTAACACAGATACGCAGTATTTT. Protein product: CSAYSFNTDTQYF.

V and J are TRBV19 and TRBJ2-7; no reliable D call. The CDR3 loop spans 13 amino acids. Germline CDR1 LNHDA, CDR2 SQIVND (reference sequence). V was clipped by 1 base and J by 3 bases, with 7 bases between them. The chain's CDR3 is CASSIGHLYEQYF. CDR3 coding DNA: TGTGCCAGTAGTATAGGACACCTCTACGAGCAGTACTTC.

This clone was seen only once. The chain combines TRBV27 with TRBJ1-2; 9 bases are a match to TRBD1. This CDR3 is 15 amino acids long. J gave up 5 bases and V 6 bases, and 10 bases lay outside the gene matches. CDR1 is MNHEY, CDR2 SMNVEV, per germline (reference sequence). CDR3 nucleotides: TGTGCCAGCAGACCCTCGGGACAGGGAGGGTATGGCTACACCTTC. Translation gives CASRPSGQGGYGYTF.

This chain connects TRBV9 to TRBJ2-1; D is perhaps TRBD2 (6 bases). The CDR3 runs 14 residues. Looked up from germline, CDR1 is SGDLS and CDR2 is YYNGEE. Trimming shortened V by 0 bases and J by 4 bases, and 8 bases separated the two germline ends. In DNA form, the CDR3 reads TGTGCCAGCAGCGTAGCCGGGAGATACAATGAGCAGTTCTTC. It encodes CASSVAGRYNEQFF.

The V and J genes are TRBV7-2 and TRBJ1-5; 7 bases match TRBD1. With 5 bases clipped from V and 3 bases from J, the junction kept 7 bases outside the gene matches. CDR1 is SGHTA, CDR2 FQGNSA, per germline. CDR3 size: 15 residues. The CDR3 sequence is CASSERDSLNQPQHF. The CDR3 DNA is TGTGCCAGCAGCGAAAGGGACAGTCTCAATCAGCCCCAGCATTTT.

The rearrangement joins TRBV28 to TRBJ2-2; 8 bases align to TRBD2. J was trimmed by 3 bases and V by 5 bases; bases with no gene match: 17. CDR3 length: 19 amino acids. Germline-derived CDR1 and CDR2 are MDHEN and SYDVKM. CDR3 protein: CASSAPRGSGTGHTGELFF. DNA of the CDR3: TGTGCCAGCAGTGCCCCCCGGGGTAGCGGGACGGGGCACACCGGGGAGCTGTTTTTT.

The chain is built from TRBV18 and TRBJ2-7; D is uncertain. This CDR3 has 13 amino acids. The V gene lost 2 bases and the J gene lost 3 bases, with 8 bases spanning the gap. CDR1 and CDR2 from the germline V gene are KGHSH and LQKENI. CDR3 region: CASSPRAFYEQYF. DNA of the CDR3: TGTGCCAGCTCACCAAGAGCGTTCTACGAGCAGTACTTC.